This TCR beta chain was obtained from a study of a mutant IDH1 vaccine in newly diagnosed glioma. In the study overall: Of the patients given treatment, about 62% were male and about 40% were female, and a mean age of about 40 years was recorded.

Generated by immunoSEQ multiplex PCR, the TCRdb table keeps only in-frame clones and is missing some. Among 85,000 to 100,000 clones listed, around four fifths were seen once. Many counts were recorded for this clone. Its target is not known. Study-level findings and limits: Patients mounted vaccine-induced immune responses in 93.3% of cases.

The sample's time point: baseline, week 1 (first vaccination visit). Treatment specified: pre-vaccination baseline after standard-of-care therapy. Each astrocytoma in the donors was new, WHO grade 3 or 4, IDH1-mutant and ATRX-lost. CDR3 length equals 14 residues. The ends were cut back, 4 bases at V and 4 bases at J, with 10 bases in the middle. Germline assignment: CDR1 LGHNA and CDR2 YSLEER. The chain has TRBV4-3 and TRBJ2-2; D uncertain. The source material was PBMCs, sampled from a glioma patient treated with radiotherapy, temozolomide or both. This clonotype was obtained from a man aged 40-55 years with glioma. The chain's CDR3 is CASSLQYGTGELFF. The CDR3 nucleotides are TGCGCCAGCAGCCTACAGTACGGCACCGGGGAGCTGTTTTTT.